These 16 T cell receptor beta chains share one sample of origin, sequenced in a study of cytomegalovirus exposure and HLA in healthy donors. This PCR relied on a set of 60 Vbeta primers and 13 Jbeta primers. Some clones are missing from TCRdb's copy, which holds only in-frame ones; the method was immunoSEQ multiplex PCR. The sample has 150,000 to 200,000 clones, about 90% seen once. The sample comprised PBMCs. These receptors came from a girl less than two years old in good health and CMV-seronegative.

This sequence joins TRBV7-2 and TRBJ2-7; 12 bases fit TRBD2. V was clipped by 0 bases and J by 3 bases; unmatched bases: 3. The length of the CDR3 is 16 residues. CDR1 is SGHTA, CDR2 FQGNSA, per germline. CDR3 loop: CASSLAGLAGVYEQYF. The CDR3 coding sequence is TGTGCCAGCAGCTTAGCGGGACTAGCGGGCGTCTACGAGCAGTACTTC.

DNA of the CDR3: TGTGCCAGCGTCGGACAGGGAACCGGGGAGCTGTTTTTT. Amino acid sequence: CASVGQGTGELFF. The genes are TRBV13 and TRBJ2-2; 8 bases are a match to TRBD1. Trimming at V came to 8 bases and at J to 5 bases, leaving 4 bases not matched to a gene. Germline loops: CDR1 PRHDT, CDR2 FYEKMQ (reference sequence). The CDR3 is 13 residues long. The full variable domain, rest sourced from reference TRBV13 and TRBJ2-2, is AAGVIQSPRHLIKEKRETATLKCYPIPRHDTVYWYQQGPGQDPQFLISFYEKMQSDKGSIPDRFSAQQFSDYHSELNMSSLELGDSALYFCASVGQGTGELFFGEGSRLTVL.

With regard to this clone: The junction departs from germline at one end; a sequencing error may be responsible. The chain uses TRBV29-1 and TRBJ2-7; 10 nucleotides agree with TRBD1. The CDR3 contains 13 residues. Germline values: CDR1 SQVTM, CDR2 ANQGSEA. This CDR3 reads CSVGGTGAYEQYF. The CDR3 DNA follows: TGCAGCGTTGGGGGGACAGGGGCCTACGAACAGTACTTC.

The chain links TRBV6-9 to TRBJ1-5; D is perhaps TRBD1 (6 bases). Trimming removed 2 bases from V and 6 bases from J, with 17 bases in between. In germline, CDR1 is MNHGY, CDR2 SVAAGI. The CDR3 has 16 residues. The DNA of the CDR3 is TGTGCCAGCAGTTATATTTACAGGGAAGGATGTCAGCCCCAGCATTTT. This translates into CASSYIYREGCQPQHF.

The rearrangement uses TRBV11-3 and TRBJ1-1; the D gene is possibly TRBD1 (5 bases). In germline, CDR1 is SGHNT, CDR2 YENEEA. This CDR3 has 14 amino acids. Trimming took 5 bases from V and 1 from J, leaving 11 bases between them. The CDR3: CASSVSQGNTEAFF. CDR3 DNA: TGTGCCAGCAGCGTTTCTCAGGGGAACACTGAAGCTTTCTTT.

The chain joins TRBV25-1 to TRBJ2-5; 7 positions match TRBD2. The J call is in doubt because the DNA end fits TRBJ2-7 better. Germline CDR1 reads MGHDK; CDR2 reads SYGVNS. The CDR3 covers 14 residues. In DNA, the CDR3 is TGTGCCAGCAGCCTTGGGGGGGTCCCCTACGAGCAGTACTTC. It is translated as CASSLGGVPYEQYF.

The table lists this clone with a count of one. The chain uses TRBV5-6 and TRBJ2-3; TRBD2 matches at 8 bases. The junction had 11 bases not matched to a gene; V was cut back by 10 bases and J by 4 bases. Germline CDR1 and CDR2: SGHDT and YYEEEE. The CDR3 extends over 14 amino acids. CDR3 region: CAAGTSGISDTQYF. CDR3 DNA: TGTGCCGCGGGAACTAGCGGTATATCAGATACGCAGTATTTT.

V and J are TRBV13 and TRBJ2-7; D is possibly TRBD2 (6 bases). The germline gives CDR1 PRHDT, CDR2 FYEKMQ (reference sequence). The length of the CDR3 is 16 residues. V was clipped by 3 bases and J by 0 bases, with 15 bases between them. CDR3 in DNA: TGTGCCAGCAGCTTTATGTGGCGGGACGGCTCCTACGAGCAGTACTTC. Protein product: CASSFMWRDGSYEQYF.

This clone was counted once. The J gene is TRBJ2-1, the V gene TRBV29-1; 13 bases are shared with TRBD2. Germline assignment: CDR1 SQVTM and CDR2 ANQGSEA. The CDR3 consists of 13 residues. V lost 7 bases to trimming and J lost 8 bases; unmatched junction nucleotides: 5. The CDR3 loop reads CSARTSGSYEQFF. The CDR3, as DNA: TGCAGCGCTCGGACTAGCGGGAGCTATGAGCAGTTCTTC.

The J gene is TRBJ2-7, the V gene TRBV10-1; TRBD1 might be the D (5 bases). CDR1 WNHNN and CDR2 SYGVQD come from the germline V gene (reference sequence). The CDR3 loop spans 16 amino acids. V lost 3 bases and J 3 bases, leaving 18 bases between the germline ends. The CDR3 loop is CASSEERTSEIYEQYF. CDR3 nucleotides: TGCGCCAGCAGTGAAGAACGGACATCGGAAATCTACGAGCAGTACTTC.

The V gene is TRBV4-1, the J gene TRBJ1-6; 7 bases fit TRBD1. V lost 1 base to trimming and J lost 8 bases; unmatched junction nucleotides: 5. Germline V gene data show CDR1 as MGHRA and CDR2 as YSYEKL. CDR3 size: 15 residues. CDR3 in amino acids: CASSQVAGGDSPLHF. The CDR3 bases are TGCGCCAGCAGCCAAGTGGCAGGGGGAGATTCACCCCTCCACTTT.

The chain has TRBV10-1 and TRBJ2-1; D is unresolved. This CDR3 has 15 amino acids. Trimming took off 2 bases at V and 4 bases at J, with 12 bases between the two ends. The V gene's germline CDR1 is WNHNN and CDR2 SYGVQD (reference sequence). The CDR3 nucleotides read TGCGCCAGCAGTGAGGGTGGTGGAGAATACAATGAGCAGTTCTTC. It yields the protein CASSEGGGEYNEQFF.

The chain combines TRBV5-1 with TRBJ1-3; tentatively, D is TRBD1 (6 bases). Germline V CDR1 and CDR2: SGHRS, YFSETQ. V was cut by 3 bases and J by 3 bases, with 19 bases left in between. CDR3 length equals 17 residues. CDR3 amino acids: CASSSAGRGAHGNTIYF. The CDR3 DNA follows: TGCGCCAGCAGCTCCGCCGGGAGGGGGGCTCATGGAAACACCATATATTTT. Full variable domain (remainder filled in from reference TRBV5-1 and TRBJ1-3): KAGVTQTPRYLIKTRGQQVTLSCSPISGHRSVSWYQQTPGQGLQFLFEYFSETQRNKGNFPGRFSGRQFSNSRSEMNVSTLELGDSALYLCASSSAGRGAHGNTIYFGEGSWLTVV.

The chain links TRBV5-1 to TRBJ1-1; no clear D. This CDR3 is 17 amino acids long. Germline V gene lookup returns CDR1 SGHRS and CDR2 YFSETQ. Trimming cost V 2 bases and J 0 bases, with 17 bases left between them. The CDR3 DNA sequence: TGCGCCAGCAGCTTAAACCCAGGACTTACCATGAACACTGAAGCTTTCTTT. Its protein product is CASSLNPGLTMNTEAFF.

For this clone: Other DNA sequences of this sample code for an identical CDR3. V is TRBV6-5 and J is TRBJ2-7, with D perhaps matching TRBD2 (6 bases). Per germline, CDR1 MNHEY and CDR2 SVGAGI. V gave up 5 bases and J gave up 4 bases, with 15 bases separating them. The CDR3 covers 14 residues. As DNA, the CDR3 is TGTGCCAGCAGTCAAACTAGCCCCGTTTACGAGCAGTACTTC. Translated: CASSQTSPVYEQYF.

The chain joins TRBV27 to TRBJ2-1; 7 bases fit TRBD1. In germline, CDR1 is MNHEY, CDR2 SMNVEV (reference sequence). V lost 5 bases to trimming and J lost 8 bases; unmatched junction nucleotides: 15. This CDR3 has 16 residues. The DNA of the CDR3 is TGTGCCAGCAGTCCCTCAACAGGGGTTAAATTTTATGAGCAGTTCTTC. This translates into CASSPSTGVKFYEQFF.